One T cell receptor (beta chain) is described in this entry. The antigen is not known. In germline, CDR1 is SNHLY, CDR2 FYNNEI. The CDR3 totals 11 residues. The germline V and J ends were trimmed by 7 bases and 7 bases, with 10 bases remaining between them. PCR primers comprised 60 Vbeta and 13 Jbeta primers. Some clones are missing from TCRdb's copy, which holds only in-frame ones; the method was immunoSEQ multiplex PCR. The sample lists approximately 150,000 clones, 60% to 85% occurring once. The sample belongs to a study of cytomegalovirus exposure and HLA in healthy donors. Study observations and caveats: From TCR beta sequences, most subjects' HLA-A and HLA-B alleles were reportedly predicted accurately. Productive status was seen about 90% or about 30% of the time for most TCR beta V segments in an earlier analysis. The study flagged 150 to 200 TCR beta chains as cytomegalovirus-associated.

Sequencing was done on a sample of PBMCs. The TCR comes from a man aged 40-49 years in good health and CMV-seropositive. V gene TRBV2 combines with J gene TRBJ1-1; a possible D gene is TRBD1 (5 bases). The DNA for the CDR3 is TGTGCCAGCACTTGGGGCAATGAAGCTTTCTTT. Translating gives CASTWGNEAFF.